These T cell receptor beta chains were read from a single sample in a study of OX40 agonist ivuxolimab in advanced cancers. Generated by immunoSEQ multiplex PCR, the TCRdb table keeps only in-frame clones and is missing some. This repertoire shows around 65,000 clones, 85% to 90% found once; its top ten account for over 9.5%. The sequenced sample was CD4+ or CD8+ T cells sorted from blood, obtained in a trial of the OX40 agonist ivuxolimab. All receptors come from an adult with an advanced solid tumor such as melanoma, head and neck, liver or kidney cancer. The CDR3 runs from the conserved cysteine through the conserved F or W. The D gene is left open where the match is weak. Where a row states a size, it is once, few, many or the class of an expanded clone; other rows omit it.

j_call | d_call | v_call | clone_size | cdr3_nt | cdr3_aa
TRBJ1-5 | - | TRBV19 | - | TGTGCCAGTAGTGACTGGAATAGCAATCAGCCCCAGCATTTT | CASSDWNSNQPQHF
TRBJ2-7 | TRBD2 | TRBV7-8 | - | TGTGCCAGCAGCTTAGGCGGGAGCGGCTACGAGCAGTACTTC | CASSLGGSGYEQYF
TRBJ1-2 | - | TRBV7-2 | - | TGTGCCAGCAGCTTAGATGGGGCAAGGGGCTACACCTTC | CASSLDGARGYTF
TRBJ1-2 | - | TRBV19 | - | TGTGCCAGTAGTCCCCCCCCAGCCGTCGGTGGCTACACCTTC | CASSPPPAVGGYTF
TRBJ2-2 | - | TRBV7-3 | once | TGTGCCAGCAGCTTATTCGGGAGAGCGAACACCGGGGAGCTGTTTTTT | CASSLFGRANTGELFF
TRBJ1-2 | TRBD1 | TRBV7-2 | - | TGTGCCAGCAGCCCGGGACAGGGTGACGGCTACACCTTC | CASSPGQGDGYTF
TRBJ1-1 | TRBD1 | TRBV14 | - | TGTGCCAGCAGCCGGAACAGGGGAAGGACTGAAGCTTTCTTT | CASSRNRGRTEAFF
TRBJ1-3 | TRBD1 | TRBV29-1 | once | TGCAGCGTTGAAGACACAGGGGGCCCTGGAAACACCATATATTTT | CSVEDTGGPGNTIYF
TRBJ2-5 | - | TRBV7-9 | - | TGTGCCAGCAGCTCTGATCTGTACCAAGAGACCCAGTACTTC | CASSSDLYQETQYF
TRBJ2-3 | TRBD2 | TRBV5-4 | - | TGTGCCAGCAGCTTGTCGTCGGCGGGAGCGGGAGATACGCAGTATTTT | CASSLSSAGAGDTQYF
TRBJ2-3 | - | TRBV19 | - | TGTGCCAGTAGTTTTAGGGGACTCTACACAGATACGCAGTATTTT | CASSFRGLYTDTQYF
TRBJ1-3 | - | TRBV7-9 | - | TGTGCCAGCAGCTCGGGAACCTCTGGAAACACCATATATTTT | CASSSGTSGNTIYF
TRBJ2-7 | - | TRBV19 | - | TGTGCCAGTAGTATTTCGGGAGTGGAAGTCTACGAGCAGTACTTC | CASSISGVEVYEQYF
TRBJ2-7 | - | TRBV27 | - | TGTGCCAGCAGACCCCTGGCAGGGAGGGGGACGGTGTACGAGCAGTACTTC | CASRPLAGRGTVYEQYF
TRBJ2-6 | - | TRBV6-5 | once | TGTGCCAGCTGTATCAGCTACTCTGGGGCCAACGTCCTGACTTTC | CASCISYSGANVLTF
TRBJ2-3 | TRBD2 | TRBV5-4 | - | TGTGCCAGCAGCCCATTAGCGGGAGTTAGCGCAGATACGCAGTATTTT | CASSPLAGVSADTQYF
TRBJ2-2 | - | TRBV13 | - | TGTGCCAGCATGAGGCTGGGGGCTACCGGGGAGCTGTTTTTT | CASMRLGATGELFF
TRBJ1-6 | TRBD1 | TRBV10-3 | - | TGTGCCATCAGTGAGACAGGGGGGAATTCACCCCTCCACTTT | CAISETGGNSPLHF
TRBJ2-5 | TRBD1 | TRBV12-5 | - | TGTGCTAGTGGTTCTGGGACAGGGGAAGAGACCCAGTACTTC | CASGSGTGEETQYF
TRBJ2-2 | TRBD1 | TRBV5-1 | - | TGCGCCAGCAGCACCCCCGGGACAGGGGGGTCCGGGGAGCTGTTTTTT | CASSTPGTGGSGELFF
TRBJ1-1 | - | TRBV5-1 | - | TGCGCCAGCAGCCTCTATCGAAAGGGCCCGAACACTGAAGCTTTCTTT | CASSLYRKGPNTEAFF
TRBJ1-4 | - | TRBV27 | - | TGTGCCAGCCGGGGCCGTGCAACTAATGAAAAACTGTTTTTT | CASRGRATNEKLFF
TRBJ1-5 | - | TRBV29-1 | - | TGCAGCGTTCGGTCACAGGGTAATGGGCCCCAGCATTTT | CSVRSQGNGPQHF
TRBJ2-7 | TRBD2 | TRBV5-4 | - | TGTGCCAGCAGCCTACTAGCGAGCTCCTACGAGCAGTACTTC | CASSLLASSYEQYF
TRBJ1-1 | TRBD1 | TRBV7-9 | - | TGTGCCAGCAGCTTAGGACAGGGGGACACTGAAGCTTTCTTT | CASSLGQGDTEAFF
TRBJ2-6 | - | TRBV18 | - | TGTGCCAGCTCACCAACGACAGGTAGGGCCAACGTCCTGACTTTC | CASSPTTGRANVLTF
TRBJ2-1 | TRBD2 | TRBV19 | - | TGTGCCAAGGGACTAGCGGGAGTGGTGCAGTTCTTC | CAKGLAGVVQFF
TRBJ1-1 | - | TRBV10-3 | - | TGTGCCATCAGTGACATCTCTGAAGCTTTCTTT | CAISDISEAFF
TRBJ2-5 | - | TRBV25-1 | - | TGTGCCAGCGCGTTAAACAGGGCAGGAGAGACCCAGTACTTC | CASALNRAGETQYF
TRBJ1-5 | - | TRBV5-5 | - | TGTGCCAGCAGCCCGGACGGGAATCAGCCCCAGCATTTT | CASSPDGNQPQHF
TRBJ2-5 | TRBD2 | TRBV4-3 | - | TGCGCCAGCAGCCAAGGACGACTAGCGGGAGTCCAAGAGACCCAGTACTTC | CASSQGRLAGVQETQYF
TRBJ2-5 | TRBD2 | TRBV6-5 | - | TGTGCCAGCAGACTTAGCGGGGCCCAAGAGACCCAGTACTTC | CASRLSGAQETQYF
TRBJ2-2 | - | TRBV11-2 | - | TGTGCCAGCAGCCTTCCGGGAATCACCGGGGAGCTGTTTTTT | CASSLPGITGELFF
TRBJ1-4 | TRBD1 | TRBV15 | - | TGTGCCACCAGCAGAGATGGGACAGGGGATGAAAAACTGTTTTTT | CATSRDGTGDEKLFF
TRBJ2-4 | - | TRBV6-6 | - | TGTGCCAGCAGTCCCGAGGAACTAGCCAAAAACATTCAGTACTTC | CASSPEELAKNIQYF
TRBJ2-4 | TRBD1 | TRBV11-2 | - | TGTGCCAGCAGCTATCCCGGCAGGGGGCTCGCCAAAAACATTCAGTACTTC | CASSYPGRGLAKNIQYF
TRBJ1-6 | - | TRBV27 | - | TGTGCCAGCAGTTCAGGGGTGGGGGGAACGGTGAATTCACCCCTCCACTTT | CASSSGVGGTVNSPLHF